The 32 T cell receptor beta chains below come from one sample, sequenced in a study of blood T cell repertoires in COVID-19. The assay was immunoSEQ multiplex PCR, and TCRdb's table has in-frame clones only and misses some. This table has 65,000 or so clones, about 81% appearing once. Sequencing was carried out using peripheral blood. The receptors were gathered from a man older than 75 with acute or convalescent COVID-19.

The chain is built from TRBV3-1 (or the pseudogene TRBV3-2) and TRBJ1-2; D gene ambiguous. V was clipped by 1 base and J by 13 bases, with 13 bases between them. This CDR3 is built from 12 residues. Germline V gene sequence: CDR1 LGHDT, CDR2 YNNKEL (reference sequence). The DNA for the CDR3 is TGTGCCAGCAGCCAAGTACGCGGGCTTGCCACCTTC. Residues: CASSQVRGLATF.

This clone was counted once. The rearrangement uses TRBV2 and TRBJ1-2; 9 bases agree with TRBD1. The CDR3 runs to 12 residues. Germline-derived CDR1 and CDR2 are SNHLY and FYNNEI. Trimming took 6 bases from V and 5 from J; bases not matched to a gene: 1. The CDR3 loop reads CASSGQGYGYTF. CDR3 bases: TGTGCCAGCAGCGGACAGGGGTATGGCTACACCTTC.

This chain connects TRBV11-2 to TRBJ2-7; unclear D gene. CDR3 size: 12 residues. The V gene lost 2 bases and the J gene lost 7 bases, with 9 bases spanning the gap. The germline V gene has CDR1 SGHAT and CDR2 FQNNGV. In nucleotides, the CDR3 is TGTGCCAGCAGCTTACCGGGTCGGGAGCAGTACTTC. It translates to CASSLPGREQYF.

This sequence joins TRBV5-1 and TRBJ1-1; D might be TRBD1 (6 bases). The CDR3 sequence is 14 residues long. Germline CDR1 and CDR2: SGHRS and YFSETQ. V lost 4 bases, J lost 0 bases, and 10 bases lay in between. Here the CDR3 DNA reads TGCGCCAGCAGCCTTAGACAGGTGAACACTGAAGCTTTCTTT. Translation gives CASSLRQVNTEAFF. Based on the CDR3 plus reference TRBV5-1 and TRBJ1-1, the full variable domain is KAGVTQTPRYLIKTRGQQVTLSCSPISGHRSVSWYQQTPGQGLQFLFEYFSETQRNKGNFPGRFSGRQFSNSRSEMNVSTLELGDSALYLCASSLRQVNTEAFFGQGTRLTVV.

The chain joins TRBV5-1 to TRBJ1-4; 7 positions agree with TRBD1. V was pared by 0 bases and J by 4 bases, with 6 bases of the junction left unmatched. Germline V gives CDR1 SGHRS, CDR2 YFSETQ. The CDR3 extends over 16 amino acids. CDR3 loop: CASSLAPTGINEKLFF. Here the CDR3 DNA reads TGCGCCAGCAGCTTGGCCCCGACAGGGATTAATGAAAAACTGTTTTTT.

This chain links TRBV10-1 with TRBJ2-3; D perhaps matches TRBD2 (5 bases). Germline assignment: CDR1 WNHNN and CDR2 SYGVQD (reference sequence). Trimming stripped 0 bases from V and 3 bases from J, with 10 bases between. The CDR3 sequence is 15 residues long. The CDR3, as DNA: TGCGCCAGCAGTGAGTCGACGGGGTATACAGATACGCAGTATTTT. Residues: CASSESTGYTDTQYF.

The rearrangement links TRBV4-1 to TRBJ1-5; the match to TRBD1 covers 7 bases. Per the germline V gene, CDR1 is MGHRA and CDR2 is YSYEKL. V gave up 1 base and J gave up 7 bases; unmatched junction bases: 7. This CDR3 is built from 15 residues. CDR3 amino acids: CASSQVRGTDQPQHF. CDR3 in DNA: TGCGCCAGCAGCCAAGTAAGGGGGACAGACCAGCCCCAGCATTTT.

This clone was recorded only once. J is TRBJ1-6 and V is TRBV30; 9 nucleotides match TRBD1. CDR1 is GTSNPN and CDR2 is SVGIG in the germline V gene (reference sequence). V shed 5 bases and J 7 bases; nucleotides not matched to a gene: 0. The CDR3 is made up of 12 amino acids. The CDR3 coding sequence is TGTGCCTGGGGACAGGGGAATTCACCCCTCCACTTT. This gives the protein CAWGQGNSPLHF.

This rearrangement joins TRBV3-1 (or the pseudogene TRBV3-2) to TRBJ1-2; D uncertain. V dropped 4 bases and J dropped 3 bases, with 6 bases sitting between them. This CDR3 contains 12 residues. CDR1 is LGHDT, CDR2 YNNKEL, per germline (reference sequence). CDR3 in DNA: TGTGCCAGCAGCCTCCGGGACTATGGCTACACCTTC. Translation gives CASSLRDYGYTF.

The V call is TRBV12-3 or TRBV12-4, the J call TRBJ1-2; 9 nucleotides line up with TRBD1. The CDR3 runs 13 residues. J lost 7 bases, V lost 6 bases, and 6 bases had no gene match. This chain's CDR3 is CASSLQGAGGYTF. The CDR3 bases are TGTGCCAGCAGCCTACAGGGGGCGGGTGGCTACACCTTC.

The chain has TRBV3-1 (or the pseudogene TRBV3-2) and TRBJ2-5; 9 bases align to TRBD1. The CDR3 has 15 amino acids. Germline CDR1 is LGHDT and CDR2 is YNNKEL (reference sequence). J gave up 5 bases and V 4 bases, and 8 bases lay outside the gene matches. Here the CDR3 DNA reads TGTGCCAGCAGCCGGAGGACAGGGGTGGTGGAGACCCAGTACTTC. It codes for CASSRRTGVVETQYF.

This clone turned up a few times. The chain uses TRBV12-3 or TRBV12-4 and TRBJ2-2, with D unresolved. With 3 bases removed from V and 6 bases from J, the gap between germline ends came to 8 bases. This CDR3 is built from 13 residues. For the CDR3, the DNA is TGTGCCAGCAGTTTGCGTGTCGCCGGGGAGCTGTTTTTT. It yields the protein CASSLRVAGELFF.

The V gene is TRBV2, the J gene TRBJ1-1, with D uncertain. The CDR3 contains 12 residues. Trimming removed 7 bases from V and 1 base from J, with 7 bases in between. Germline V gives CDR1 SNHLY, CDR2 FYNNEI. The CDR3 spells CASTQSNTEAFF. CDR3 coding DNA: TGTGCCAGCACCCAGTCGAACACTGAAGCTTTCTTT.

This clone came up a few times. J is TRBJ2-2 and V is TRBV5-5, with 9 bases identical to TRBD2. CDR1 and CDR2 (germline): SGHKS, YYEKEE (reference sequence). The junction had 3 bases not matched to a gene; V was cut back by 2 bases and J by 1 base. There are 16 residues in the CDR3. CDR3 sequence reads: CASSFKRGVNTGELFF. CDR3 coding DNA: TGTGCCAGCAGCTTCAAGCGGGGGGTGAACACCGGGGAGCTGTTTTTT.

This clone occurred once. J is TRBJ2-7 and V is TRBV6-5, with D perhaps TRBD1 (5 bases). Trimming removed 7 bases from V and 6 bases from J, with 19 bases in between. The V gene's germline CDR1 is MNHEY and CDR2 SVGAGI. This CDR3 spans 14 amino acids. The CDR3 nucleotides read TGTGCCAGCATAGTAAGGGGTAATTTCGGCGAGCAGTACTTC. Protein sequence: CASIVRGNFGEQYF.

This clone has only a few counts. V is TRBV18 and J is TRBJ1-3; TRBD1 matches at 8 bases. The CDR3 runs to 16 residues. With 2 bases clipped from V and 0 bases from J, the junction kept 3 bases outside the gene matches. Per the germline V gene, CDR1 is KGHSH and CDR2 is LQKENI. The CDR3 sequence: CASSPTDRGSGNTIYF. The CDR3 nucleotides read TGTGCCAGCTCACCAACAGACAGGGGCTCTGGAAACACCATATATTTT. Supplemented by reference TRBV18 and TRBJ1-3, the full variable domain reads NAGVMQNPRHLVRRRGQEARLRCSPMKGHSHVYWYRQLPEEGLKFMVYLQKENIIDESGMPKERFSAEFPKEGPSILRIQQVVRGDSAAYFCASSPTDRGSGNTIYFGEGSWLTVV.

In its sample, this clone was seen once. The chain joins TRBV2 to TRBJ1-2; TRBD1 matches at 8 bases. J gave up 2 bases and V 6 bases, and 11 bases lay outside the gene matches. The germline V gene has CDR1 SNHLY and CDR2 FYNNEI. This CDR3 spans 16 amino acids. CDR3 sequence reads: CASSGQGKYWNYGYTF. The CDR3 DNA sequence: TGTGCCAGCAGCGGACAGGGTAAATATTGGAACTATGGCTACACCTTC.

The chain combines TRBV2 with TRBJ2-1, with TRBD2 matching over 8 bases. The germline V gene has CDR1 SNHLY and CDR2 FYNNEI. The V segment lost 4 bases and the J segment 3 bases; nucleotides outside the gene matches: 5. The CDR3 has 15 amino acids. The CDR3 sequence is CASSGTSYIYNEQFF. The CDR3 DNA follows: TGTGCCAGCAGTGGGACTAGCTATATCTACAATGAGCAGTTCTTC.

The CDR3 loop reads CASSLVQEYSNQPQHF. The CDR3 DNA is TGTGCCAGCAGCTTAGTACAGGAGTATAGCAATCAGCCCCAGCATTTT. The genes are TRBV11-2 and TRBJ1-5; D perhaps matches TRBD1 (5 bases). The CDR3 consists of 16 residues. V shed 1 base and J shed 0 bases, with 10 bases lying between them. Germline values: CDR1 SGHAT, CDR2 FQNNGV.

This clone was counted between two and nine times. The rearrangement joins TRBV5-1 to TRBJ1-5, with D uncertain. Germline loops: CDR1 SGHRS, CDR2 YFSETQ. This CDR3 has 13 amino acids. Trimming took off 0 bases at V and 4 bases at J, with 5 bases between the two ends. This chain's CDR3 is CASSLDQNQPQHF. The DNA for the CDR3 is TGCGCCAGCAGCTTGGATCAGAATCAGCCCCAGCATTTT.

The sample holds a few counts of this clone. This chain joins TRBV19 and TRBJ1-2; 8 bases are shared with TRBD1. Germline-derived CDR1 and CDR2 are LNHDA and SQIVND (reference sequence). The CDR3 totals 14 residues. After removal of 7 bases from V and 6 bases from J, the junction contained 10 bases not matched to a gene. The CDR3 region is CASIPNTGGNGYTF. The CDR3 DNA reads TGTGCCAGTATTCCCAATACAGGGGGAAATGGCTACACCTTC.

As DNA, the CDR3 is TGCGCCAGCAGCCAAGAAGAGCAGGGGAACTATGGCTACACCTTC. Protein sequence: CASSQEEQGNYGYTF. The chain combines TRBV4-1 with TRBJ1-2; TRBD1 might be the D (6 bases). V was cut by 0 bases and J by 2 bases, with 10 bases left in between. Germline V gene sequence: CDR1 MGHRA, CDR2 YSYEKL. The CDR3 consists of 15 residues.

The V and J genes are TRBV5-1 and TRBJ2-3; perhaps TRBD2 as D (6 bases). Germline V CDR1 and CDR2: SGHRS, YFSETQ. Trimming took off 2 bases at V and 3 bases at J, with 10 bases between the two ends. This CDR3 comprises 14 residues. In nucleotides, the CDR3 is TGCGCCAGCAGCTTTGAGGAGGGGACAGATACGCAGTATTTT. This codes for CASSFEEGTDTQYF.

V and J are TRBV29-1 and TRBJ2-7, with 7 bases aligning to TRBD1. The CDR3 has 13 residues. CDR1 is SQVTM, CDR2 ANQGSEA, per germline. The ends lost 4 bases at V and 3 bases at J; junction bases unmatched: 6. The CDR3 region is CSVGGTAIYEQYF. The CDR3 coding sequence is TGCAGCGTTGGGGGGACAGCCATCTACGAGCAGTACTTC.

This clone was seen a handful of times. V is TRBV11-2 and J is TRBJ2-3; a possible D gene is TRBD2 (7 bases). The CDR3 has 16 residues. Germline V CDR1 and CDR2: SGHAT, FQNNGV. The V end lost 2 bases, the J end lost 4 bases, and 16 bases lay between the germline ends. CDR3 bases: TGTGCCAGCAGCTTAACGGTCGGGGGGCCCCCAGATACGCAGTATTTT. This codes for CASSLTVGGPPDTQYF.

This rearrangement joins TRBV9 to TRBJ1-1; tentative D call: TRBD1 (5 bases). The CDR3 is 14 residues long. Germline assignment: CDR1 SGDLS and CDR2 YYNGEE. Between the trimmed V and J ends, which lost 0 bases and 0 bases, there was a span of 6 bases. CDR3 loop: CASSVAGMNTEAFF. The DNA of the CDR3 is TGTGCCAGCAGCGTAGCAGGGATGAACACTGAAGCTTTCTTT.

The chain recombines TRBV18 with TRBJ2-5, with 8 bases that match TRBD1. V lost 3 bases, J lost 4 bases, and 4 bases stayed unmatched. Germline V gene lookup returns CDR1 KGHSH and CDR2 LQKENI. The CDR3 is 14 amino acids. Written as DNA, the CDR3 is TGTGCCAGCTCACCGGGCGGGACAGGAGAGACCCAGTACTTC. Its protein is CASSPGGTGETQYF.

This clone showed up just a few times. DNA for the CDR3: TGCGCCAGCAGCTTGACTGGGGGCCCGAACACCGGGGAGCTGTTTTTT. Protein product: CASSLTGGPNTGELFF. The V and J genes are TRBV5-1 and TRBJ2-2; possibly TRBD1 for D (6 bases). Trimming shortened V by 1 base and J by 0 bases, and 10 bases separated the two germline ends. This CDR3 spans 16 amino acids. Germline CDR1 and CDR2: SGHRS and YFSETQ.

The chain has TRBV2 and TRBJ2-2; a possible D gene is TRBD1 (5 bases). Germline CDR1 and CDR2: SNHLY and FYNNEI. This CDR3 comprises 14 residues. Trimming stripped 6 bases from V and 1 base from J, with 9 bases between. The DNA of the CDR3 is TGTGCCAGCAGGGAACAGGAGAACACCGGGGAGCTGTTTTTT. Translated, it gives CASREQENTGELFF.

The chain carries TRBV9 and TRBJ2-5, with 9 bases matching TRBD2. Germline V gives CDR1 SGDLS, CDR2 YYNGEE. The CDR3 covers 17 residues. Trimming removed 0 bases from V and 0 bases from J; junction bases left unmatched: 6. The chain's CDR3 is CASSVGGSGGYQETQYF. As DNA, the CDR3 is TGTGCCAGCAGCGTAGGAGGTAGCGGGGGATACCAAGAGACCCAGTACTTC.

CDR3 in amino acids: CASSKTVVGETQYF. CDR3 DNA sequence: TGTGCCAGCAGCAAGACAGTGGTAGGGGAGACCCAGTACTTC. This chain connects TRBV2 to TRBJ2-5, with a weak D call TRBD1 (5 bases). The length of the CDR3 is 14 residues. Per germline, CDR1 SNHLY and CDR2 FYNNEI. Trimming pared 6 bases from V and 5 bases from J, leaving 16 bases between. The full variable domain, rest sourced from reference TRBV2 and TRBJ2-5, is EPEVTQTPSHQVTQMGQEVILRCVPISNHLYFYWYRQILGQKVEFLVSFYNNEISEKSEIFDDQFSVERPDGSNFTLKIRSTKLEDSAMYFCASSKTVVGETQYFGPGTRLLVL.

The chain combines TRBV5-1 with TRBJ2-3; tentatively, D is TRBD2 (5 bases). The CDR3 totals 14 residues. CDR1 is SGHRS and CDR2 is YFSETQ in the germline V gene. Between the trimmed V and J ends, which lost 0 bases and 6 bases, there was a span of 11 bases. The CDR3 nucleotides read TGCGCCAGCAGCTTGGAGCGGAGTAAGGATACGCAGTATTTT. It is translated as CASSLERSKDTQYF.